This TCR beta chain was captured by sequencing in a study of T cells in Graves' hyperthyroidism and ophthalmopathy. This clonotype was recorded many times. The antigen is not known. Diagnosis relied on clinical symptoms, serum thyroxine and TRAb, thyroid ultrasound and orbital computed tomography. Germline CDR1 reads MDHEN; CDR2 reads SYDVKM. The CDR3 is 13 residues long. The germline V and J ends were trimmed by 3 bases and 8 bases, with 10 bases remaining between them. General observations from the study: Among clonotypes expanded in thyroid above 0.001, most were also found in blood.

What was amplified from RNA transcripts were TCR beta CDR3 regions. HTBI primers were the set used in a first-round RT-PCR of the TCR CDR3. TCRdb passed the multiplex PCR reads through MiXCR, listing each CDR3 protein once. The repertoire holds approximately 410,000 distinct CDR3 sequences, approximately 15% seen once, with about 5% in the top ten. The J gene is TRBJ1-4, the V gene TRBV28; tentative D call: TRBD1 (5 bases). Material: blood. The clonotype originates from a woman younger than 30 with Graves' hyperthyroidism. The chain's CDR3 is CASSFAGSEKLFF. In DNA form, the CDR3 reads TGTGCCAGCAGTTTTGCAGGGTCGGAAAAACTGTTTTTT.